A single sample gave rise to the 5 T cell receptor beta chains below, sequenced in a study of OX40 agonist ivuxolimab in advanced cancers. This table comes from immunoSEQ multiplex PCR, and its TCRdb copy is limited to in-frame clones, with some not included. The sample comprises about 36,000 clones, approximately 81% of which are singletons, and 9.5% to 15% rests with the top ten. Source: CD4+ or CD8+ T cells sorted from blood, taken in a trial of the OX40 agonist ivuxolimab. All receptors come from an adult with an advanced solid tumor such as melanoma, head and neck, liver or kidney cancer.

This clone was counted between two and nine times. The CDR3 DNA reads as TGTGCCAGCAGTGACCCGGGACAGGGAAATAATTCACCCCTCCACTTT. Amino acids: CASSDPGQGNNSPLHF. This chain joins TRBV27 and TRBJ1-6; 9 bases map to TRBD1. Germline V gene sequence: CDR1 MNHEY, CDR2 SMNVEV (reference sequence). The CDR3 extends over 16 amino acids. Trimming cost V 5 bases and J 5 bases; bases outside gene matches: 7.

The chain links TRBV5-6 to TRBJ1-3; TRBD1 matches 9 bases. J lost 2 bases, V lost 4 bases, and 13 bases had no gene match. Germline CDR1 is SGHDT and CDR2 is YYEEEE. The CDR3 length is 18 residues. CDR3 in DNA: TGTGCCAGCAGCACGACCGGGACAGGGCGCCATCCTGGAAACACCATATATTTT. Translated: CASSTTGTGRHPGNTIYF.

The chain has TRBV5-8 and TRBJ1-1; D is undetermined. This CDR3 spans 14 amino acids. Germline V CDR1 and CDR2: SGHTS, YDEGEE. The germline V and J ends were trimmed by 1 base and 1 base, with 8 bases remaining between them. The CDR3, as DNA: TGTGCCAGCAGCTTGACCGAGCCGAACACTGAAGCTTTCTTT. Protein product: CASSLTEPNTEAFF.

J is TRBJ1-1 and V is TRBV6-1; maybe TRBD1 (5 bases). CDR3 length: 15 amino acids. Germline V lookup: CDR1 MNHNS, CDR2 SASEGT. V was pared by 5 bases and J by 6 bases, with 19 bases between. The CDR3 protein is CASSFMGPPVPEAFF. Here the CDR3 DNA reads TGTGCCAGCAGTTTTATGGGGCCGCCTGTGCCTGAAGCTTTCTTT.

This clone was counted a single time. The V gene is TRBV6-1, the J gene TRBJ2-1, with 12 bases matching TRBD2. The CDR3 is 17 residues long. V was pared by 0 bases and J by 2 bases, with 2 bases of the junction left unmatched. In germline, CDR1 is MNHNS, CDR2 SASEGT. The CDR3 DNA sequence: TGTGCCAGCAGTGAAGCCCGACTAGCGGGGGCCTACAATGAGCAGTTCTTC. Protein: CASSEARLAGAYNEQFF.